Presented here are 16 T cell receptor beta chains from one specimen sequenced in a study of cytomegalovirus exposure and HLA in healthy donors. 60 Vbeta and 13 Jbeta primers were used in PCR. This table comes from immunoSEQ multiplex PCR, and its TCRdb copy is limited to in-frame clones, with some not included. The sample records about 180,000 clones, 84% being singletons. Sequencing was performed on PBMCs. The receptors come from a girl aged 2 to 10 in good health and CMV-seropositive.

With respect to this clone: One end of the junction fails to match germline, which may point to a read error. Other DNA sequences in the sample encode the same CDR3. The genes are TRBV9 and TRBJ1-1; D may be TRBD1 (5 bases). Germline CDR1 is SGDLS and CDR2 is YYNGEE. The CDR3 consists of 12 residues. The CDR3 DNA sequence: TGTGCCTCTCAGGGCTCGAACACTGAAGCCTTCTTT. It encodes CASQGSNTEAFF.

J is TRBJ2-7 and V is TRBV27; D possibly corresponds to TRBD2 (5 bases). CDR1 MNHEY and CDR2 SMNVEV come from the germline V gene (reference sequence). The length of the CDR3 is 16 residues. Trimming stripped 0 bases from V and 0 bases from J, with 12 bases between. CDR3 bases: TGTGCCAGCAGTTTATCGGCGCAGCGGAGCTCCTACGAGCAGTACTTC. As protein: CASSLSAQRSSYEQYF.

This chain joins TRBV5-4 and TRBJ2-7; 7 bases fit TRBD1. The CDR3 spans 14 residues. The V and J ends lost 3 bases and 2 bases, in that order; junction bases with no gene match: 5. Per germline, CDR1 SGHNT and CDR2 YYREEE (reference sequence). The CDR3 reads CASSSGTETYEQYF. The CDR3 nucleotides read TGTGCCAGCAGCTCCGGGACAGAGACCTACGAGCAGTACTTC.

This clone was detected once. V usage is TRBV10-3 and J usage is TRBJ2-5; TRBD1 agrees at 7 bases. Germline V CDR1 and CDR2: ENHRY, SYGVKD. This CDR3 spans 10 amino acids. The CDR3 sequence: CATGSETQYF. The CDR3 DNA reads as TGTGCGACAGGGAGTGAGACCCAGTACTTC.

To note about this clone: Other DNA variants within this sample encode the same CDR3. This chain connects TRBV2 to TRBJ2-2; 11 bases agree with TRBD2. CDR3 length equals 18 residues. After removal of 2 bases from V and 3 bases from J, the junction contained 8 bases not matched to a gene. Per the germline V gene, CDR1 is SNHLY and CDR2 is FYNNEI. Here the CDR3 DNA reads TGTGCCAGCAGTGAACCGCTAGCGGGAGGTGTGGACACCGGGGAGCTGTTTTTT. Translating gives CASSEPLAGGVDTGELFF.

This clone occurred once. This chain connects TRBV19 to TRBJ2-7; 7 bases fit TRBD1. Germline CDR1 and CDR2: LNHDA and SQIVND (reference sequence). The CDR3 length is 15 residues. V shed 4 bases, J shed 1 base, and the junction held 7 bases outside the gene matches. CDR3 sequence reads: CASSRRRTGSYEQYF. The CDR3 nucleotides are TGTGCCAGTAGTAGACGACGGACAGGTTCCTACGAGCAGTACTTC.

This clone appeared a single time. The chain employs TRBV6-1 and TRBJ2-3; 8 nucleotides match TRBD2. After removal of 7 bases from V and 3 bases from J, the junction contained 6 bases not matched to a gene. The CDR3 sequence is 14 residues long. The germline gives CDR1 MNHNS, CDR2 SASEGT. CDR3 sequence reads: CASTPGLATDTQYF. The CDR3 DNA follows: TGTGCCAGCACCCCCGGACTAGCTACAGATACGCAGTATTTT.

The V call is TRBV19, the J call TRBJ2-5, with TRBD1 matching 8 bases. CDR1 and CDR2 (germline): LNHDA, SQIVND (reference sequence). Trimming cost V 6 bases and J 0 bases; bases outside gene matches: 12. The CDR3 contains 17 residues. The chain's CDR3 is CASSIRGDRLYQETQYF. Here the CDR3 DNA reads TGTGCCAGTAGCATCCGAGGGGACAGGCTGTACCAAGAGACCCAGTACTTC.

The chain combines TRBV7-5 with TRBJ2-6; the D call of TRBD1 is as the table states it, not checked on the DNA. TRBV7-5 is annotated as a pseudogene. The CDR3 length is 16 residues. CDR3 amino acids: CARKPPRGPGANVLTF. The CDR3 bases are TGTGCCAGAAAACCGCCTAGGGGGCCTGGGGCCAACGTCCTGACTTTC.

J is TRBJ2-1 and V is TRBV6-5; tentative D call: TRBD2 (7 bases). This CDR3 region has 16 residues. The V gene lost 1 base and the J gene lost 7 bases, with 17 bases spanning the gap. CDR1 and CDR2 from the germline V gene are MNHEY and SVGAGI. CDR3 amino acids: CASSYFRARGGNEQFF. In DNA form, the CDR3 reads TGTGCCAGCAGTTACTTCCGTGCGAGGGGGGGGAATGAGCAGTTCTTC.

CDR3 sequence (DNA): TGTGCCAGTCAACAAGAACCGGGACAGGCGCTCTATGGCTACACCTTC. Its protein product is CASQQEPGQALYGYTF. The chain employs TRBV2 and TRBJ1-2; 8 bases fit TRBD1. Per the germline V gene, CDR1 is SNHLY and CDR2 is FYNNEI. There are 16 residues in the CDR3. Trimming took 9 bases from V and 4 from J; bases not matched to a gene: 16.

The V call is TRBV6-5, the J call TRBJ2-3, with 7 positions matching TRBD1. V shed 2 bases and J 0 bases; nucleotides not matched to a gene: 2. CDR1 and CDR2 (germline): MNHEY, SVGAGI. The CDR3 is made up of 15 amino acids. The CDR3 loop is CASSYMDRSTDTQYF. Here the CDR3 DNA reads TGTGCCAGCAGTTACATGGACAGGAGCACAGATACGCAGTATTTT.

The V gene is TRBV6-4, the J gene TRBJ2-6; D uncertain. Germline loops: CDR1 MRHNA, CDR2 SNTAGT. The CDR3 consists of 9 residues. The ends were cut back, 2 bases at V and 16 bases at J, with 3 bases in the middle. The CDR3 region is CASSDALTF. For the CDR3, the DNA is TGTGCCAGCAGTGACGCGCTGACTTTC.

This clone occurred a few times. The chain couples TRBV5-1 to TRBJ2-7; 10 nucleotides align to TRBD1. The trim removed 0 bases at V and 3 bases at J, leaving 6 bases unmatched. Germline V gene sequence: CDR1 SGHRS, CDR2 YFSETQ. The CDR3 totals 16 residues. The CDR3 here is CASSLAPGDRGYEQYF. CDR3 coding DNA: TGCGCCAGCAGCTTGGCACCGGGGGACAGGGGCTACGAGCAGTACTTC.

The V and J genes are TRBV10-2 and TRBJ2-3; 12 bases fit TRBD2. V was pared by 4 bases and J by 1 base, with 9 bases of the junction left unmatched. The CDR3 runs 18 residues. Germline lookup yields CDR1 WSHSY and CDR2 SAAADI. The CDR3 bases are TGCGCCAGCAGTGTTATGCTAGCGGGAGGGATCGGCACAGATACGCAGTATTTT. It translates to CASSVMLAGGIGTDTQYF.

The chain joins TRBV5-6 to TRBJ2-3; D is uncertain. CDR1 is SGHDT, CDR2 YYEEEE, per germline. V was pared by 4 bases and J by 3 bases, with 18 bases between. This CDR3 is 16 amino acids long. In DNA form, the CDR3 reads TGTGCCAGCAGCCACGTAGATCTTATGCGAACAGATACGCAGTATTTT. Amino acids: CASSHVDLMRTDTQYF.